This record covers a single TCR beta chain. The entry originates in a study of tumor-infiltrating lymphocytes in localized non-small cell lung cancer. This CDR3 is 15 amino acids long. The germline V and J ends were trimmed by 2 bases and 2 bases, with 10 bases remaining between them. CDR1 WNHNN and CDR2 SYGVQD come from the germline V gene (reference sequence). Profiling relied on immunoSEQ multiplex PCR, and the TCRdb table lists in-frame clones only, not all of them. The sample has more than 7,000 clones, roughly two thirds seen once; the top ten hold around 9.4%. The source of this sequence is a human donor with non-small cell lung cancer. The chain links TRBV10-1 to TRBJ2-1, with D uncertain. The sample comprised uninvolved lung tissue not adjacent to the tumor. The CDR3 DNA reads as TGCGCCAGCAGTGAGGGGCGTCCTGCCTACAATGAGCAGTTCTTC. Its translation is CASSEGRPAYNEQFF.